Here is one T cell receptor (beta chain) with its context. Its cognate antigen is unknown. V was clipped by 7 bases and J by 4 bases; unmatched bases: 10. Germline CDR1 MDHEN, CDR2 SYDVKM. This CDR3 is 15 amino acids long. The sample originates from a study of shared clonotypes between healthy human individuals. General observations from the study: Having only a few donors restricted how much genetic and exposure-history diversity was captured.

Profiling relied on immunoSEQ multiplex PCR, and the TCRdb table lists in-frame clones only, not all of them. The profile shows around 510,000 clones, approximately 94% of them singletons. This clonotype was sampled from a woman aged 30 to 39 in good health. The specimen was naive CD4+ T cells sorted from blood. Noted subset: CD45RA+ positively selected. This rearrangement joins TRBV28 to TRBJ2-1, with 7 bases matching TRBD2. CDR3 region: CASTRGGAVYNEQFF. As DNA, the CDR3 is TGTGCCAGCACCCGCGGGGGAGCGGTTTACAATGAGCAGTTCTTC.